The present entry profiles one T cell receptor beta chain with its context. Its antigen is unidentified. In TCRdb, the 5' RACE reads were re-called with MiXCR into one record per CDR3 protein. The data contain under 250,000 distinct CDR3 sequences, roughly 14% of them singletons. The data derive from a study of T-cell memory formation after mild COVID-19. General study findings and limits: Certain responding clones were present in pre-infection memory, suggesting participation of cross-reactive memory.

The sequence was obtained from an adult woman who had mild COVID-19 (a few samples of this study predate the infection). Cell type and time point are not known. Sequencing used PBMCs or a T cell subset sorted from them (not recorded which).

The chain's CDR3 is CASSSGQGVSGTEAFF. The CDR3 DNA sequence: TGTGCCAGCTCGTCAGGGCAGGGGGTATCAGGGACTGAAGCTTTCTTT. V usage is TRBV6-6 and J usage is TRBJ1-1, with TRBD1 identical over 7 bases. The CDR3 has 16 amino acids. The trim removed 8 bases at V and 5 bases at J, leaving 17 bases unmatched. CDR1 and CDR2 from the germline V gene are MNHNY and SVGAGI (reference sequence).